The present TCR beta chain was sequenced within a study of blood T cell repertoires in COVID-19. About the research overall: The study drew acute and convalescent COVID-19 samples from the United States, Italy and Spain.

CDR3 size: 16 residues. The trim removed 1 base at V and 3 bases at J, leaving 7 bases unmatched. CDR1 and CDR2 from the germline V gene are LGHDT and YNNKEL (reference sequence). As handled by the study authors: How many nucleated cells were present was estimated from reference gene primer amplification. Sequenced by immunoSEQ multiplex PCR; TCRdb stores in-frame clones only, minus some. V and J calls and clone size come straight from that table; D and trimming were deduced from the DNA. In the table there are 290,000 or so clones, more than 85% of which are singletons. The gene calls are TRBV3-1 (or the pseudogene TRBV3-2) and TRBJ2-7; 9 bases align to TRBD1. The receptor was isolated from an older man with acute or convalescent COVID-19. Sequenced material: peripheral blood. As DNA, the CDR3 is TGTGCCAGCAGCCAAGGCCCGGGACAGGGTTACTACGAGCAGTACTTC. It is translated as CASSQGPGQGYYEQYF.